The clone carrying this T cell receptor beta chain has ten or more counts. As yet, its antigen is unknown. The data originate from a study of T cells in Graves' hyperthyroidism and ophthalmopathy. It was RNA transcripts that yielded the amplified TCR beta CDR3 regions. The primer set for the first-round RT-PCR of the TCR CDR3 was HTBI. MiXCR, applied by TCRdb to the multiplex PCR reads, yields one record per CDR3 protein. The data hold roughly 630,000 distinct CDR3 sequences, with less than 20% observed a single time. PBMCs were derived from roughly 9.6 ml fresh peripheral blood. With 2 bases removed from V and 9 bases from J, the gap between germline ends came to 12 bases. The germline V gene has CDR1 SNHLY and CDR2 FYNNEI. The CDR3 extends over 13 amino acids. Regarding the study as a whole: Ophthalmopathy got predicted by the model a median approximately 6.4 months before its onset. The majority of expanded thyroid clonotypes above 0.001 also appeared in blood.

This sequence was found in a woman aged 25 to 39 with Graves' hyperthyroidism. The specimen was blood. V usage is TRBV2 and J usage is TRBJ2-3, with TRBD1 as a possible D gene (7 bases). CDR3 in DNA: TGTGCCAGCAGTGAACAGGGGGACTCAACGCAGTATTTT. As protein: CASSEQGDSTQYF. The complete variable domain, with remaining parts taken from reference TRBV2 and TRBJ2-3, reads EPEVTQTPSHQVTQMGQEVILRCVPISNHLYFYWYRQILGQKVEFLVSFYNNEISEKSEIFDDQFSVERPDGSNFTLKIRSTKLEDSAMYFCASSEQGDSTQYFGPGTRLTVL.